The present T cell receptor (beta chain) was sequenced within a study of cytomegalovirus exposure and HLA in healthy donors. Germline V gives CDR1 PRHDT, CDR2 FYEKMQ (reference sequence). The CDR3 is 13 residues long. V gave up 4 bases and J gave up 3 bases, with 9 bases separating them. Only in-frame clones appear in the TCRdb table, and some are missing; sequencing was by immunoSEQ multiplex PCR. The data show around 99,000 clones, around nine tenths seen once. The J gene is TRBJ1-1, the V gene TRBV13; D call uncertain. The sequence came from a woman between 18 and 30 years old in good health and CMV-seronegative. Sequencing input: PBMCs. CDR3 DNA sequence: TGTGCCAGCAGCTCCGAGGGCCACACTGAAGCTTTCTTT. Translation gives CASSSEGHTEAFF.